The 7 T cell receptor beta chains reported below all come from one sample, sequenced in a study of control samples from healthy donors and cancer patients. Clones were sequenced by immunoSEQ multiplex PCR, and TCRdb holds only the in-frame ones, with some missing. The profile shows 150,000 to 200,000 clones, roughly 94% of them singletons. Sequenced material: blood. Receptor source: a woman in her 40s in good health.

The chain recombines TRBV19 with TRBJ1-6; 8 nucleotides match TRBD1. Trimming took 4 bases from V and 0 from J; bases not matched to a gene: 14. The CDR3 runs to 20 residues. The V gene's germline CDR1 is LNHDA and CDR2 SQIVND (reference sequence). The CDR3: CASSTHIGDRRSSYNSPLHF. CDR3 in DNA: TGTGCCAGTAGTACCCATATAGGGGACAGGAGGAGCTCCTATAATTCACCCCTCCACTTT.

In its sample, this clone was seen a few times. The chain joins TRBV19 to TRBJ1-6; 8 bases align to TRBD1. V dropped 6 bases and J dropped 10; count of bases not matched to a gene: 8. In germline, CDR1 is LNHDA, CDR2 SQIVND (reference sequence). CDR3 length: 14 amino acids. CDR3 loop: CASRWTGMDSPLHF. The CDR3, as DNA: TGTGCCAGTAGATGGACAGGGATGGACTCACCCCTCCACTTT.

The chain joins TRBV5-1 to TRBJ1-6; D call uncertain. CDR1 is SGHRS, CDR2 YFSETQ, per germline. Trimming took off 0 bases at V and 9 bases at J, with 10 bases between the two ends. CDR3 length equals 14 residues. The CDR3 DNA reads as TGCGCCAGCAGCTTGGCGGGCAGGAGTTCACCCCTCCACTTT. It translates to CASSLAGRSSPLHF. The variable domain in full, with the rest retrieved from reference TRBV5-1 and TRBJ1-6, is KAGVTQTPRYLIKTRGQQVTLSCSPISGHRSVSWYQQTPGQGLQFLFEYFSETQRNKGNFPGRFSGRQFSNSRSEMNVSTLELGDSALYLCASSLAGRSSPLHFGNGTRLTVT.

The rearrangement uses TRBV19 and TRBJ2-2, with 15 bases lining up with TRBD2. The CDR3 runs to 18 residues. Losses at the gene ends were 6 bases for V and 3 bases for J; bases not matched to a gene: 8. Per the germline V gene, CDR1 is LNHDA and CDR2 is SQIVND (reference sequence). As DNA, the CDR3 is TGTGCCAGTAGCGAAAGGACTAGCGGGAGGGCTTACACCGGGGAGCTGTTTTTT. Amino acids: CASSERTSGRAYTGELFF.

V usage is TRBV19 and J usage is TRBJ1-1, with a possible D match to TRBD1 (6 bases). The CDR3 consists of 14 residues. CDR1 and CDR2 (germline): LNHDA, SQIVND (reference sequence). The V and J ends lost 4 bases and 6 bases respectively, with 15 bases between them. The CDR3 is CASSKYRESAEAFF. The CDR3 bases are TGTGCCAGTAGTAAATACAGGGAAAGCGCTGAAGCTTTCTTT.

The chain employs TRBV9 and TRBJ2-2; D not certain. Between the trimmed V and J ends, which lost 6 bases and 1 base, there was a span of 10 bases. Germline loops: CDR1 SGDLS, CDR2 YYNGEE. CDR3 length: 14 amino acids. The CDR3 reads CASTDRKNTGELFF. Here the CDR3 DNA reads TGTGCCAGCACTGACCGCAAGAACACCGGGGAGCTGTTTTTT.

The CDR3 bases are TGTGCCAGCAGCTTAGATACAGGGAGGCATTCACCCCTCCACTTT. This encodes CASSLDTGRHSPLHF. This chain links TRBV7-9 with TRBJ1-6, with D perhaps TRBD1 (6 bases). The CDR3 has 15 amino acids. Germline V gene sequence: CDR1 SEHNR, CDR2 FQNEAQ (reference sequence). V was shortened by 1 base and J by 8 bases, with 12 bases between the two germline ends.